This TCR beta chain was documented in a study of blood T cell repertoires in COVID-19 (dated by TCRdb to about 2020). Turning to the overall study: Samples covering the acute and convalescent phases of COVID-19 were provided by collaborators in the United States, Italy and Spain. Where available, HLA class I and class II types were taken from metadata supplied by the sample provider and were not determined by assay-based typing. The material from the prospective study consisted of cDNA or gDNA derived from T cells, B-cell-depleted T cells, or PBMCs. Sample metadata almost always included a de-identified subject ID, COVID-19 status, age in years and sex. The samples were drawn from two sources: the first 160 participants of the ongoing ImmuneRACE study, and 1,000 to 1,500 subjects contributed by 6 global collaborators. The repertoires were released in a freely available public database meant as a resource for research on the immune response to SARS-CoV-2. Subjects who had been exposed to COVID-19, were actively infected with it, or had recovered from it provided the deeply sampled blood TCRbeta repertoires that made up the dataset. The paper as a whole reports these results and caveats: Clinical and demographic metadata were provided uncurated, with the amount varying by source and participant.

The junction shows trimming of 10 bases on V and 5 bases on J, plus 26 bases between the germline ends. The CDR3 has 16 amino acids, counting the end cysteine and phenylalanine. The DNA shown is the 48-base CDR3, in frame from base 1. Per the germline V gene, MDHEN is the CDR1 and SYDVKM is the CDR2. About this clone itself: What this receptor recognizes is not known. No base-level quality is on record; no much larger clone is a single base apart.

TCRbeta CDR3 regions were amplified from genomic DNA using the immunoSEQ Assay, a bias-controlled multiplex PCR. The original methods were these. The number of nucleated cells in each sample was estimated from the amplification of reference gene primers within the assay. To quantify the absolute abundance of each unique TCRbeta CDR3 rearrangement, sequence reads were collapsed and filtered. For each sample, productive Simpson clonality was calculated as the square root of Simpson's diversity index across productive rearrangements. TCRdb carries this immuneACCESS record with in-frame sequences only. Its versions omit some clonotypes, under half of them owing to an unresolved V gene in the studies checked, with the rest unexplained. The DNA gave D and trimming, while V, J and clone size come from that table. The sample table holds approximately 160,000 clones, of which roughly 73% were seen once. The ten largest clones add up to about 3% of the sample.

Each collaborating institution followed its own protocols to collect whole blood in K2EDTA tubes. Collaborator samples were shipped for TCRbeta analysis as frozen whole blood, isolated PBMCs, or DNA extracted from either sample type. Sample: peripheral blood. The receptor was derived from a man in his sixties or seventies with acute or convalescent COVID-19. The chain joins TRBV28 to TRBJ2-5; tentative D gene TRBD2, with 6 bases matching. At the DNA level, the sequence is TGTGCCACCATCGGGAGTGGGCTAGCGAGCCGGGAGACCCAGTACTTC. This translates into CATIGSGLASRETQYF. The CDR3 plus the reference TRBV28 and TRBJ2-5 genes for the other parts give the full variable domain: DVKVTQSSRYLVKRTGEKVFLECVQDMDHENMFWYRQDPGLGLRLIYFSYDVKMKEKGDIPEGYSVSREKKERFSLILESASTNQTSMYLCATIGSGLASRETQYFGPGTRLLVL.